This T cell receptor (beta chain) emerged from a study of cytomegalovirus exposure and HLA in healthy donors. Profiled with immunoSEQ multiplex PCR; TCRdb holds only in-frame clones, not every one. The sample yields around 140,000 clones, about 91% seen once. Notes on this clone: The target antigen is unknown.

Study findings and constraints: Most TCR sequences were rare, but some public TCRs occurred in many donors.

Sequencing input: PBMCs. This clonotype originated in a woman between 18 and 29 years old in good health and CMV-seronegative.

The CDR3 loop reads CASSLSASEETQYF. CDR3 bases: TGCGCCAGCAGCTTGTCGGCTAGCGAAGAGACCCAGTACTTC. This chain joins TRBV5-1 and TRBJ2-5; D is possibly TRBD2 (6 bases). The V end lost 1 base, the J end lost 3 bases, and 10 bases lay between the germline ends. Germline lookup yields CDR1 SGHRS and CDR2 YFSETQ. The CDR3 has 14 residues. Using reference TRBV5-1 and TRBJ2-5 for the parts outside the CDR3, the full variable domain is KAGVTQTPRYLIKTRGQQVTLSCSPISGHRSVSWYQQTPGQGLQFLFEYFSETQRNKGNFPGRFSGRQFSNSRSEMNVSTLELGDSALYLCASSLSASEETQYFGPGTRLLVL.